This T cell receptor (beta chain) originates from a study of blood T cell repertoires in COVID-19 (dated by TCRdb to the early 2020s). For the study in its entirety: Samples from collaborators originated in the United States, Italy and Spain and spanned both the acute and convalescent phases of COVID-19. The prospective study material was composed of cDNA or gDNA derived from T cells, B-cell-depleted T cells, or PBMCs. Deeply sampled blood TCRbeta repertoires from subjects exposed to, actively infected with, or recovered from COVID-19 were included in the dataset. The repertoires were released in a freely available public database intended as a resource for research on the immune response to SARS-CoV-2. Samples were obtained from the ongoing ImmuneRACE study (first 160 participants) and from over 1,000 subjects provided by 6 global collaborators. Nearly every sample came with metadata listing a de-identified subject ID, COVID-19 status, age in years and sex. Where available, HLA class I and class II types were taken from metadata supplied by the sample provider and were not determined by assay-based typing. Findings and caveats that apply to the study as a whole: Clinical and demographic metadata were provided uncurated, with the amount varying by source and participant.

CDR1 and CDR2 (SQVTM, ANQGSEA) derive from the germline V gene. Trimming takes 7 bases from V and 5 bases from J, and the germline ends sit 15 bases apart. The CDR3, from cysteine to phenylalanine, totals 12 residues. Here the CDR3 DNA is all that survives: 36 bases in frame from base 1. TCRbeta CDR3 regions were amplified from genomic DNA using the immunoSEQ Assay, a bias-controlled multiplex PCR. In the authors' own workflow: The number of nucleated cells in each sample was estimated from the amplification of reference gene primers within the assay. To quantify the absolute abundance of each unique TCRbeta CDR3 rearrangement, sequence reads were collapsed and filtered. For each sample, productive Simpson clonality was calculated as the square root of Simpson's diversity index over productive rearrangements. As stored in TCRdb, this immuneACCESS dataset retains in-frame rearrangements with V and J assigned. A fraction of the clones does not appear; measured against another copy, unresolved V genes explain less than half of the discrepancy, and the remainder lacks a known reason. Clone size and V and J calls were adopted from that table, with D and trimming inferred from the DNA. This sample has 300,000 to 450,000 clones in its table, and more than 75% of those were observed once. The ten top clones hold more than 0.9% of the sample.

Participants in the prospective study were enrolled through a virtual design, were aged roughly 18 to 90 years, and lived in some 24 United States geographic areas. Cohort assignment in the prospective study relied on participant-reported clinical history from a screening survey and a study questionnaire. For ImmuneRACE Cohort 3, a participant was defined as recovered based on two consecutive negative NP/OP PCR tests, clearance by a healthcare professional, or resolution of symptoms. In the prospective study, mobile phlebotomists collected whole blood, serum and a nasopharyngeal or oropharyngeal swab from each participant. Additional blood draws and questionnaires over an approximately 2-month period could optionally be provided by prospective study participants. Before DNA extraction, blood samples from the prospective study were shipped at room temperature or frozen. On this clone itself: This receptor's antigen is unknown. One base away there is no much larger clone; base qualities are not given.

Sequencing was carried out using PBMCs or T cells enriched from blood (not recorded which). This chain joins TRBV29-1 to TRBJ2-7; TRBD2 might be the D gene, on 6 matching bases. The sequence was obtained from a woman aged 30 to 39 who had recovered from COVID-19. The CDR3 reads as follows: CSAGGGYDEQYF. In nucleotides, the sequence is TGCAGCGCAGGTGGGGGGTACGACGAGCAGTACTTC.